This record covers a single TCR beta chain. Trimming removed 5 bases from V and 6 bases from J; junction bases left unmatched: 6. The CDR3 totals 14 residues. The V gene's germline CDR1 is LNHDA and CDR2 SQIVND (reference sequence). This sample was taken from a study of blood T cell repertoires in COVID-19. Whole-study context: Sites across the United States, Italy and Spain contributed samples from acute and convalescent COVID-19. PBMCs, B-cell-depleted T cells, or T cells provided the cDNA or gDNA that made up the material.

Methods used by the authors: The assay estimated nucleated cells by amplifying reference gene primers. TCRdb keeps only in-frame clones here, not all; method: immunoSEQ multiplex PCR. From that table come the V and J calls and clone size; the DNA was used to work out D and trimming. Among about 36,000 clones listed, approximately 78% were seen once. This TCR derives from a human donor in a cohort sampled during active or convalescent COVID-19. The donor label of this sample is uncertain. The sequenced material came from peripheral blood. This sequence joins TRBV19 and TRBJ1-4; the match to TRBD1 covers 7 bases. The CDR3 region has the DNA TGTGCCAGTAGTTCGGCCGGGACAGATGAAAAACTGTTTTTT. Translation gives CASSSAGTDEKLFF.